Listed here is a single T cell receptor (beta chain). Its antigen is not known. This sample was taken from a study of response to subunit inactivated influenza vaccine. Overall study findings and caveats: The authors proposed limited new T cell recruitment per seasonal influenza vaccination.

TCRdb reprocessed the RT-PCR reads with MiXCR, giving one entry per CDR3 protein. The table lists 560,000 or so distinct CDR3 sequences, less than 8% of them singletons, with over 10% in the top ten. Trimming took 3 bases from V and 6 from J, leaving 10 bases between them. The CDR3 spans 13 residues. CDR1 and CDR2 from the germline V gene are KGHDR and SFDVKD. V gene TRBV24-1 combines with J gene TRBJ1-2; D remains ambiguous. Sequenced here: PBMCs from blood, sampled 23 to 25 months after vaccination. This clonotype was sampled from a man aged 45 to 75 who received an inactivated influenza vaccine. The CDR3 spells CATSDPNDHGYTF. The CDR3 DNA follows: TGTGCCACCAGTGATCCGAACGACCATGGCTACACCTTC.